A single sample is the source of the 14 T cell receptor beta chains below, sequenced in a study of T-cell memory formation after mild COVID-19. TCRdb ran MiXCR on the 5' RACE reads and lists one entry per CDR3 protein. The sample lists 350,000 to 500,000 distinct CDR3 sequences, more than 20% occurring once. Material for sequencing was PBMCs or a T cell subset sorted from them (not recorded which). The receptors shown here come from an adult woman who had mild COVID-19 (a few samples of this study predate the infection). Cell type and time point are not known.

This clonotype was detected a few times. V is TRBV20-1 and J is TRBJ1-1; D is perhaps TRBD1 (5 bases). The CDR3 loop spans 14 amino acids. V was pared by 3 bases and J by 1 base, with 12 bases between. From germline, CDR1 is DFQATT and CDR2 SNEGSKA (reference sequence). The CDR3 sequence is CSARGPTWNTEAFF. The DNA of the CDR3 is TGCAGTGCTAGGGGACCGACGTGGAACACTGAAGCTTTCTTT.

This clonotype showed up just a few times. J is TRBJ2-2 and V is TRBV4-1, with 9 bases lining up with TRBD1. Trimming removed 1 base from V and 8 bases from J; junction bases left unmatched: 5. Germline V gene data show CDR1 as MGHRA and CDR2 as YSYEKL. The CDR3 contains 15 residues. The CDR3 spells CASSQVGTGYGELFF. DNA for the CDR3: TGCGCCAGCAGCCAAGTCGGGACAGGGTATGGGGAGCTGTTTTTT.

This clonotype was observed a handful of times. This chain's CDR3 is CASRADGSRGDEQFF. In DNA, the CDR3 is TGTGCCAGCAGAGCCGACGGGAGTCGCGGGGATGAGCAGTTCTTC. The J gene is TRBJ2-1, the V gene TRBV9; D is perhaps TRBD2 (6 bases). CDR1 is SGDLS and CDR2 is YYNGEE in the germline V gene. Trimming shortened V by 5 bases and J by 8 bases, and 20 bases separated the two germline ends. CDR3 length: 15 residues.

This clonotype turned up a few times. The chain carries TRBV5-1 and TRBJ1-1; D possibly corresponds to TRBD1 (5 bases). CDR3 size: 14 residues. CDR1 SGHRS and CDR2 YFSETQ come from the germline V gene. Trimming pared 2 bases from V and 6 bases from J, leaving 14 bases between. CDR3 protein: CASSLTSGTAEAFF. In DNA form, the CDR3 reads TGCGCCAGCAGCTTAACTTCCGGGACGGCTGAAGCTTTCTTT.

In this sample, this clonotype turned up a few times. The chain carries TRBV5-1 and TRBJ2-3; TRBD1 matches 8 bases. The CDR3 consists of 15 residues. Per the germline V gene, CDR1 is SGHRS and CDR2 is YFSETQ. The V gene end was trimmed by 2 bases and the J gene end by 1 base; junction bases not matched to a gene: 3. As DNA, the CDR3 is TGCGCCAGCAGCTTACTACAGGGGGGCACAGATACGCAGTATTTT. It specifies CASSLLQGGTDTQYF.

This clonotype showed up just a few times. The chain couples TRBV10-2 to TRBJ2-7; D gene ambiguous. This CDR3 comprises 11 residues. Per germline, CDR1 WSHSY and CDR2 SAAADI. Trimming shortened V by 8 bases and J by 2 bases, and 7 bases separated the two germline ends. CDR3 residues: CASGSPYEQYF. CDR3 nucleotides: TGCGCCAGCGGGTCCCCCTACGAGCAGTACTTC.

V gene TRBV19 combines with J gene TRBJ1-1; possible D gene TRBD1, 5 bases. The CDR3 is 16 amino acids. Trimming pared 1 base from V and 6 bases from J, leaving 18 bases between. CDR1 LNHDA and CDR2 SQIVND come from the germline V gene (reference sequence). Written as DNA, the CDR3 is TGTGCCAGTAGTATAGGCCTCGGGACGGCCTGGGCTGAAGCTTTCTTT. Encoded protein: CASSIGLGTAWAEAFF.

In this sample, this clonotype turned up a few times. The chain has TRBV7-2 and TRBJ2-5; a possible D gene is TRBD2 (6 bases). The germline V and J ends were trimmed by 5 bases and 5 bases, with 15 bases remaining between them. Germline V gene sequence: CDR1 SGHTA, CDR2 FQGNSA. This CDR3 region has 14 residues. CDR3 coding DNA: TGTGCCAGCAGCCCGCAACTAGCCCCGGAGACCCAGTACTTC. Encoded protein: CASSPQLAPETQYF. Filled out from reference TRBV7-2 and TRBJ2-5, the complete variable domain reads GAGVSQSPSNKVTEKGKDVELRCDPISGHTALYWYRQSLGQGLEFLIYFQGNSAPDKSGLPSDRFSAERTGGSVSTLTIQRTQQEDSAVYLCASSPQLAPETQYFGPGTRLLVL.

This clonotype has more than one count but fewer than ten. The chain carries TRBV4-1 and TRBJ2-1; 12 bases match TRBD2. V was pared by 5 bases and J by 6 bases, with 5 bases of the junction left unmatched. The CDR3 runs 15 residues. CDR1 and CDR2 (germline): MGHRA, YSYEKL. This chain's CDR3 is CASSSSGGEINEQFF. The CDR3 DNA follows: TGCGCCAGCAGCTCTAGCGGGGGGGAGATCAATGAGCAGTTCTTC.

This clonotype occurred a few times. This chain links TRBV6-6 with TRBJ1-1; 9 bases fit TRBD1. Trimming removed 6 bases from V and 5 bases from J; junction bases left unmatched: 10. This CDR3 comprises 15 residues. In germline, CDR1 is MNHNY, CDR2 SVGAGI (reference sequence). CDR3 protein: CASSLYGTGKTEAFF. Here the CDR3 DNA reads TGTGCCAGCAGCCTCTATGGGACAGGGAAAACTGAAGCTTTCTTT.

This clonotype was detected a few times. CDR3 sequence (DNA): TGTGCCAGCAGCCCCCTCGGGACATCCTTAGCCAAAAACATTCAGTACTTC. This codes for CASSPLGTSLAKNIQYF. V gene TRBV12-3 or TRBV12-4 combines with J gene TRBJ2-4; the D gene is possibly TRBD1 (6 bases). CDR3 length: 17 amino acids. V lost 6 bases and J 0 bases, leaving 18 bases between the germline ends.

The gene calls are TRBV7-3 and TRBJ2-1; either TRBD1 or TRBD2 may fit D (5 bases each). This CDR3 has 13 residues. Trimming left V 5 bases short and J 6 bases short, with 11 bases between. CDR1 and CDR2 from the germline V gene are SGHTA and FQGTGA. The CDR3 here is CASSKRDANEQFF. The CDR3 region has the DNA TGTGCCAGCAGCAAACGGGACGCCAATGAGCAGTTCTTC.

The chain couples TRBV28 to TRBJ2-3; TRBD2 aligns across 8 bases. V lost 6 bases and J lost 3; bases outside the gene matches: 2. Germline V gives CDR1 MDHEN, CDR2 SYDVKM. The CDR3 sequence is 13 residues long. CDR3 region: CASSGRDTDTQYF. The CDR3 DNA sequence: TGTGCCAGCAGCGGGAGGGATACAGATACGCAGTATTTT.

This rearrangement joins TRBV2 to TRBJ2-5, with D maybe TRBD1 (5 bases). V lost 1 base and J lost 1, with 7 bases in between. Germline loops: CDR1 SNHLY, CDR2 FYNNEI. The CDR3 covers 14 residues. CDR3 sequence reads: CASSEGRVQETQYF. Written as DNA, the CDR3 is TGTGCCAGCAGTGAAGGCAGGGTCCAAGAGACCCAGTACTTC.